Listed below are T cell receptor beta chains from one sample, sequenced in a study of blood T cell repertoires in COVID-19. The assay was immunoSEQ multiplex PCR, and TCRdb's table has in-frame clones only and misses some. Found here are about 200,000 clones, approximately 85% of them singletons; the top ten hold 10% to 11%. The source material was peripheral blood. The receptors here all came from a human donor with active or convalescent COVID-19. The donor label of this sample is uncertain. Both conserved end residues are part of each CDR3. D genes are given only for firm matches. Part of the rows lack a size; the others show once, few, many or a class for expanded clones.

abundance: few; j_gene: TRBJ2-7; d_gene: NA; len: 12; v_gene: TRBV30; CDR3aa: CAWTEENYEQYF; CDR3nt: TGTGCCTGGACCGAGGAGAACTACGAGCAGTACTTC
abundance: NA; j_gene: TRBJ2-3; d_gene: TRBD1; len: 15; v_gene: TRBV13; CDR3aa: CASSLTGTGTDTQYF; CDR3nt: TGTGCCAGCAGCTTAACAGGGACAGGGACAGATACGCAGTATTTT
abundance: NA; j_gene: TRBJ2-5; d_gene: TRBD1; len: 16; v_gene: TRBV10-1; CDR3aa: CASSRTEGQGAETQYF; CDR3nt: TGCGCCAGCAGTCGTACTGAGGGACAGGGAGCAGAGACCCAGTACTTC
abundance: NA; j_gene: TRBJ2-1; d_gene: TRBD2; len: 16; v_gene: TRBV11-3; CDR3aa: CASSSPRREVYNEQFF; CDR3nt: TGTGCCAGCAGCTCCCCTCGGCGGGAGGTATACAATGAGCAGTTCTTC
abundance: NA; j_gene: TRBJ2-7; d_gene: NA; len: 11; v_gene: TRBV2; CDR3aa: CASSDLAVAYF; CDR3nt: TGTGCCAGCAGTGATTTGGCAGTTGCGTACTTC
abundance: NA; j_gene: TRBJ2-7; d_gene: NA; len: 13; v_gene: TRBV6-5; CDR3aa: CASTVGGRYEQYF; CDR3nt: TGTGCCAGCACCGTGGGTGGGAGGTACGAGCAGTACTTC
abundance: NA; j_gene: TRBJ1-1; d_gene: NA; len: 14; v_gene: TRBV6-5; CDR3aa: CASSGDTMNTEAFF; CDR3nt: TGTGCCAGCAGCGGGGACACCATGAACACTGAAGCTTTCTTT
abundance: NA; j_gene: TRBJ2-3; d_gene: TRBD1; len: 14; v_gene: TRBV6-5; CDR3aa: CASTEGASTDTQYF; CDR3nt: TGTGCCAGCACAGAGGGGGCGAGCACAGATACGCAGTATTTT
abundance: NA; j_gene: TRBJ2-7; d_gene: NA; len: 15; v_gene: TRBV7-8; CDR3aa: CASTPLVGQGYEQYF; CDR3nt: TGTGCCAGCACCCCCCTGGTAGGGCAGGGTTACGAGCAGTACTTC
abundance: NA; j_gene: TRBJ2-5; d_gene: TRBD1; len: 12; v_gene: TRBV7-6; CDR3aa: CASRTGGETQYF; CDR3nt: TGTGCCAGCCGCACAGGGGGAGAGACCCAGTACTTC
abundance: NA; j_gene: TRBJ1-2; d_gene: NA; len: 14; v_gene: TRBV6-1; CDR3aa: CASSEADSSYGYTF; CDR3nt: TGTGCCAGCAGTGAAGCGGACAGCTCCTATGGCTACACCTTC
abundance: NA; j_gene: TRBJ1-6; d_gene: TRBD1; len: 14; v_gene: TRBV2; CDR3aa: CASSDRVPNSPLHF; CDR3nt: TGTGCCAGCAGCGACAGGGTCCCGAATTCACCCCTCCACTTT
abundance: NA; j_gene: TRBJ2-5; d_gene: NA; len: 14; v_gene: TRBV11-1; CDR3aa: CASRPTGSIETQYF; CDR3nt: TGTGCCAGCAGGCCGACAGGAAGTATAGAGACCCAGTACTTC
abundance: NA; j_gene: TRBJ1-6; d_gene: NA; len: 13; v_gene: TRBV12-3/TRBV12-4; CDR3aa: CASTPGAFEALHF; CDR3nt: TGTGCCAGCACTCCCGGAGCATTTGAAGCCCTCCACTTT
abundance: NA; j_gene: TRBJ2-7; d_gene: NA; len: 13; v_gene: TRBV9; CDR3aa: CASSAQGLSEQYF; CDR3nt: TGTGCCAGCAGCGCCCAGGGCTTAAGCGAGCAGTACTTC
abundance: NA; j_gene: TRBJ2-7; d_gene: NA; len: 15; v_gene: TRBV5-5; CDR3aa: CASSLEAGPPYEQYF; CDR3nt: TGTGCCAGCAGCTTAGAGGCGGGACCCCCCTACGAGCAGTACTTC
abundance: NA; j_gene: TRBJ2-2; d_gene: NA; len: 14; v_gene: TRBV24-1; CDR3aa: CATTPGVYTGELFF; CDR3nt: TGTGCCACCACCCCGGGTGTTTACACCGGGGAGCTGTTTTTT
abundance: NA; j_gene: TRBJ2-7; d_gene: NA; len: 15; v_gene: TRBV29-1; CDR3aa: CSVLKLRGTSYEQYF; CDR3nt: TGCAGCGTTCTTAAATTACGGGGGACCTCCTACGAGCAGTACTTC
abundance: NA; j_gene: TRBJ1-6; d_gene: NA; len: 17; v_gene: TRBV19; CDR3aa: CASRWQGLSDGNSPLHF; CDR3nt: TGTGCCAGTAGATGGCAGGGATTAAGCGATGGAAATTCACCCCTCCACTTT
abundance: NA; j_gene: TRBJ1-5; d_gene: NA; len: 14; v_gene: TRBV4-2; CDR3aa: CASSQLERNQPQHF; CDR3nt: TGTGCCAGCAGCCAACTGGAGAGAAATCAGCCCCAGCATTTT
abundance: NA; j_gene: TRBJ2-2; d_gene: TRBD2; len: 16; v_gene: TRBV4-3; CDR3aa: CASSHAGLAGTGELFF; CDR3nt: TGCGCCAGCAGCCACGCGGGACTAGCGGGTACCGGGGAGCTGTTTTTT
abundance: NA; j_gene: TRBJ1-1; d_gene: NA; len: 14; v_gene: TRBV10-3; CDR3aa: CAISDQGYGTEAFF; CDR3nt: TGTGCCATCAGTGATCAGGGTTATGGCACTGAAGCTTTCTTT
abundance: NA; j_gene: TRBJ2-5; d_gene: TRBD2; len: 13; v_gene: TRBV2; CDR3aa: CAGTGSGARAQYF; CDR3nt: TGTGCCGGGACGGGCAGCGGGGCCCGAGCCCAGTACTTC
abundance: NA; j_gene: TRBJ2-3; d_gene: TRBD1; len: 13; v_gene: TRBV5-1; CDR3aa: CASSLTGVDTQYF; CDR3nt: TGCGCCAGCAGCTTAACAGGGGTAGATACGCAGTATTTT
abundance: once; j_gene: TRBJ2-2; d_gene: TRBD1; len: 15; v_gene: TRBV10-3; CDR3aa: CAISIGQGNTGELFF; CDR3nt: TGTGCCATCAGTATTGGACAGGGAAACACCGGGGAGCTGTTTTTT
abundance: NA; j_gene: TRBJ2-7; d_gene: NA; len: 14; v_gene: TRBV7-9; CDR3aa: CASSLGTDAYEQYF; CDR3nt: TGTGCCAGCAGCTTAGGGACAGACGCCTACGAGCAGTACTTC
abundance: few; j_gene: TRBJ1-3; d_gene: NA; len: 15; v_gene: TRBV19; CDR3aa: CASSILGTTGNTIYF; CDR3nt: TGTGCCAGTAGTATACTCGGGACAACTGGAAACACCATATATTTT
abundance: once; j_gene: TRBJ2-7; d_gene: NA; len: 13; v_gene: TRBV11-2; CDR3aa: CASSLGGGYEQYF; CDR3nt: TGTGCCAGCAGCTTAGGGGGAGGATACGAGCAGTACTTC
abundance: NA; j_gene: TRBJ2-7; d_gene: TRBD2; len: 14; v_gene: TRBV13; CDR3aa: CASSTGTSGYEQYF; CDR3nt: TGTGCCAGCAGCACCGGGACTAGCGGATACGAGCAGTACTTC
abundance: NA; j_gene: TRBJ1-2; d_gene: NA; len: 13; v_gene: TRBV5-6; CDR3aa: CASSPSENYGYTF; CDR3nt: TGTGCCAGCAGCCCTTCTGAGAACTATGGCTACACCTTC
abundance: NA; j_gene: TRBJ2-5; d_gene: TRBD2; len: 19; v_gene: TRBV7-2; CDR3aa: CASSLVPASGGDFRETQYF; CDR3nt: TGTGCCAGCAGCTTAGTCCCGGCAAGCGGGGGGGATTTCAGGGAGACCCAGTACTTC
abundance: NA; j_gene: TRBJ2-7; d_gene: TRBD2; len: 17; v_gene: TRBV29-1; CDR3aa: CSVEDKASGRNFHEQYF; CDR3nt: TGCAGCGTTGAAGATAAGGCTAGCGGGAGGAATTTCCACGAGCAGTACTTC
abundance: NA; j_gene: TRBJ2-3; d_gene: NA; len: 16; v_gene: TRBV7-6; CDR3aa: CASSLVGATTTDTQYF; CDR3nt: TGTGCCAGCAGCTTAGTGGGCGCCACCACGACAGATACGCAGTATTTT
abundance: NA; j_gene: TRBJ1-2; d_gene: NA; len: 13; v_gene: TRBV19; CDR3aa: CASSPDRPYGYTF; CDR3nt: TGTGCCAGTAGTCCGGACAGACCCTATGGCTACACCTTC
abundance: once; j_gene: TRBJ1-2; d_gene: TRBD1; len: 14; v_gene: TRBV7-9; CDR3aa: CASSLRGLDYGYTF; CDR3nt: TGTGCCAGCAGCTTGAGGGGGCTGGACTATGGCTACACCTTC
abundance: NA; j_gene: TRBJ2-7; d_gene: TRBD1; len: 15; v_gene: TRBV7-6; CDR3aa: CASSSTGGTYYEQYF; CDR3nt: TGTGCCAGCAGCTCCACAGGGGGGACTTACTACGAGCAGTACTTC
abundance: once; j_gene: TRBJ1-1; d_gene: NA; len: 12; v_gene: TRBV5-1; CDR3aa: CASSLSRERTFF; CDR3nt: TGCGCCAGCAGCTTGAGCAGGGAACGAACTTTCTTT
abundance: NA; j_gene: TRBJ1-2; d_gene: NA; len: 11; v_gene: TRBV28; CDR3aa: CVASSNYGYTF; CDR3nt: TGTGTGGCTAGCTCTAACTATGGCTACACCTTC
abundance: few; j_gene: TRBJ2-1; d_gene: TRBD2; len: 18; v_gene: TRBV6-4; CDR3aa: CASSPLPRLAGGRQEQFF; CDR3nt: TGTGCCAGCAGTCCCCTTCCCCGACTAGCGGGGGGACGTCAGGAGCAGTTCTTC
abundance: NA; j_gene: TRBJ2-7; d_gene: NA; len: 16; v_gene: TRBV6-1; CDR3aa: CASSEATSTGYYEQYF; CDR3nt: TGTGCCAGCAGTGAAGCGACCTCAACAGGGTACTACGAGCAGTACTTC
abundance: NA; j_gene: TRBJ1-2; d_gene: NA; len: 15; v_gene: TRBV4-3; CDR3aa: CASSQELQGTYGYTF; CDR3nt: TGCGCCAGCAGCCAAGAGTTGCAGGGCACCTATGGCTACACCTTC
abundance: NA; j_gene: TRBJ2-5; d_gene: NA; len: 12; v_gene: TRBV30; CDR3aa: CAWSGVQETQYF; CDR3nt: TGTGCCTGGAGTGGAGTCCAAGAGACCCAGTACTTC
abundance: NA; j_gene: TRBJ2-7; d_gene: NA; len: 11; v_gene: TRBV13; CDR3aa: CASSSGYEQYF; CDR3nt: TGTGCCAGCAGCTCCGGCTACGAGCAGTACTTC
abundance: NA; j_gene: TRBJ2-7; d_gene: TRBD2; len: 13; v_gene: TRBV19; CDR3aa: CASSTSGRSSQYF; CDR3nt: TGTGCCAGTAGTACCTCCGGGAGGAGTTCGCAGTACTTC
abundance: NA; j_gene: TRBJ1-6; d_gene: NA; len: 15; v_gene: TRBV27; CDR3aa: CASSFRQIWPSPLHF; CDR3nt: TGTGCCAGCAGTTTCCGCCAGATATGGCCCTCACCCCTCCACTTT
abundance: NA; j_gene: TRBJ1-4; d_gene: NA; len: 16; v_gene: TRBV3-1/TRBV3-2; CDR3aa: CASSQVSASGGEKLFF; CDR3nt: TGTGCCAGCAGCCAAGTATCAGCCTCAGGAGGTGAAAAACTGTTTTTT
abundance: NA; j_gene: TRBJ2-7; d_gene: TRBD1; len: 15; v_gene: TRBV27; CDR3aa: CASSPSDRGDYEQYF; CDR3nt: TGTGCCAGCAGCCCTTCCGACAGGGGGGACTACGAGCAGTACTTC
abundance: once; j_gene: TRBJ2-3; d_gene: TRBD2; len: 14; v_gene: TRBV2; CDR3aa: CASSLAGDTDTQYF; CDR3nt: TGTGCCAGCAGTTTAGCGGGGGACACAGATACGCAGTATTTT
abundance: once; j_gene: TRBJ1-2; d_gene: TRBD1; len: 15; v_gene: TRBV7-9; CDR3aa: CASSETLGQNYGYTF; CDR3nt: TGTGCCAGCAGCGAGACCTTGGGACAGAACTATGGCTACACCTTC
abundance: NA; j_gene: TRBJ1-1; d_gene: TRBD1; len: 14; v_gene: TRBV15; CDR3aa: CATSRVQGGTEAFF; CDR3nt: TGTGCCACCAGCAGAGTCCAGGGGGGCACTGAAGCTTTCTTT
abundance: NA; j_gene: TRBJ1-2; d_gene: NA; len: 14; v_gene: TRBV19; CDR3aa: CASKGLGGDEGYTF; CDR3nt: TGTGCCAGTAAAGGATTGGGAGGGGATGAAGGCTACACCTTC
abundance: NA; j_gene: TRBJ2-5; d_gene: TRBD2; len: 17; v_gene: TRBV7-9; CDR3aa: CASRQNAPGTSSETQYF; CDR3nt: TGTGCCAGCAGGCAAAACGCCCCTGGGACTAGCAGCGAGACCCAGTACTTC
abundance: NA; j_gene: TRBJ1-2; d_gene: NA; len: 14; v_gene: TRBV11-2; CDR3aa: CASSLLGADYGYTF; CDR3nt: TGTGCCAGCAGCTTACTGGGGGCGGACTATGGCTACACCTTC
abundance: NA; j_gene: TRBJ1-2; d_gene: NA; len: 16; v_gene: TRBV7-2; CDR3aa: CASSLAARGNSYGYTF; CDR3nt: TGTGCCAGCAGCTTAGCGGCTAGGGGTAATAGCTATGGCTACACCTTC
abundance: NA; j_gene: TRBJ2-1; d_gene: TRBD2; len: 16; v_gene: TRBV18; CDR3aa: CASSPGTSGRYNEQFF; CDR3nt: TGTGCCAGCTCACCCGGGACTAGCGGGAGGTACAATGAGCAGTTCTTC
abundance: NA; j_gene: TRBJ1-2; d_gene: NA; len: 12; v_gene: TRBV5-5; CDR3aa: CASSARDDGYTF; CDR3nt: TGTGCCAGCAGCGCCCGGGATGATGGCTACACCTTC
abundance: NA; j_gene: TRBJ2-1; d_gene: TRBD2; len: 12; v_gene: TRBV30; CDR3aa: CAWTGGGHEQFF; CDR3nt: TGTGCCTGGACCGGGGGGGGACATGAGCAGTTCTTC
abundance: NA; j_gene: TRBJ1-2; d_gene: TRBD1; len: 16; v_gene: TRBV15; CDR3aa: CATSRERPGTGVGYTF; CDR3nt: TGTGCCACCAGCAGAGAGCGACCTGGGACAGGGGTCGGCTACACCTTC
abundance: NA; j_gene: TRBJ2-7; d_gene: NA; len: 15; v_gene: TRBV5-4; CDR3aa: CASSRGHQTSYEQYF; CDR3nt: TGTGCCAGCAGTAGGGGCCACCAAACCTCCTACGAGCAGTACTTC